A selection of T cell receptor beta chains follows, all from one sample in a study of T cell repertoires in cytomegalovirus infection. TCRdb re-derived calls from the reads in MiXCR, one entry per CDR3 protein. The sample lists under 350,000 distinct CDR3 sequences, approximately 10% seen once, with 2.5% in the top ten. The sequenced material came from PBMCs. Source of these receptors: a human donor in good health (CMV status not recorded). Some clones in this sample may be carry-over from other donors' samples. The CDR3 runs from the conserved cysteine through the conserved F or W. D genes are given only for firm matches. Only part of the rows carry a size: once, few, many, or a class if the clone is expanded.

>TRBV28|TRBD1|many|TRBJ1-1
TGTGCCAGCCAGCAATCCGACAGGGGGCGTAATTTCTTT
CASQQSDRGRNFF
>TRBV20-1|TRBD2|.|TRBJ2-3
TGCAGTGCTACCCCGGCAGCGGGGGAACCCATCACAGATACGCAGTATTTT
CSATPAAGEPITDTQYF
>TRBV20-1|.|few|TRBJ1-1
TGCAGTGCTAAACGAGGGGGGGTCACTGAAGCTTTCTTT
CSAKRGGVTEAFF
>TRBV2|TRBD1|few|TRBJ1-5
TGTGCCAGCAGTCCGAGGACAGGGGGACAGCCCCAGCATTTT
CASSPRTGGQPQHF
>TRBV6-5|.|many|TRBJ1-6
TGTGCCACCACCCCGGGAGTCACGGGTTCACCCCTCCACTTT
CATTPGVTGSPLHF
>TRBV15|TRBD2|many|TRBJ2-2
TGTGCCACCAGCAGAGGCCAGCGGGGGGGCCTCATCGGCACCGGGGAGCTGTTTTTT
CATSRGQRGGLIGTGELFF
>TRBV2|.|few|TRBJ2-5
TGTGCCAGCAGCCGAGGGGCTCAACAAGAGACCCAGTACTTC
CASSRGAQQETQYF
>TRBV23-1|.|.|TRBJ1-3
TGCGCCAGCAGTCCAAGGGAAACCTTTAAGCGGTCTGGAAACACCATATATTTT
CASSPRETFKRSGNTIYF
>TRBV10-3|.|many|TRBJ1-3
TGTGCCATCATGGGGTCTGGAAACACCATATATTTT
CAIMGSGNTIYF
>TRBV15|TRBD1|many|TRBJ1-2
TGTGCCACCAGCAGAGAAGACGGACAGGGTGACTATGGCTACACCTTC
CATSREDGQGDYGYTF
>TRBV15|.|many|TRBJ2-1
TGTGCCACCAGCAGAGGTCCGGACAGCAATGAGCAGTTCTTC
CATSRGPDSNEQFF
>TRBV5-1|.|many|TRBJ2-7
TGCGCCAGCAACCGAGTCCCGGGAGACTACGAGCAGTACTTC
CASNRVPGDYEQYF
>TRBV29-1|.|.|TRBJ2-2
TGCAGCGTTGGTGTAGGGGGAGGGGTGGAGCTGTTTTTT
CSVGVGGGVELFF
>TRBV12-3/TRBV12-4|.|few|TRBJ1-5
TGTGCCAGCAGTTTTTTTTTGACAGAGAATCAGCCCCAGCATTTT
CASSFFLTENQPQHF
>TRBV6-2/TRBV6-3|.|few|TRBJ1-5
TGTGCCAGCAGTTACGGGGAACTACAGCATTTT
CASSYGELQHF
>TRBV6-2/TRBV6-3|.|many|TRBJ1-1
TGTGCCAGCAGCCCTTCAGGGATGAACACTGAAGCTTTCTTT
CASSPSGMNTEAFF
>TRBV10-3|.|many|TRBJ2-5
TGTGCCATCAGTACAGGGAAGGAGACCCAGTACTTC
CAISTGKETQYF
>TRBV29-1|.|few|TRBJ2-7
TGCAGCGTTGAGGGGCCACTCGAGCAGTACTTC
CSVEGPLEQYF
>TRBV2|TRBD1|many|TRBJ1-5
TGTGCCAGCAGCCGGACAGGGGGCAGTCAGCCCCAGCATTTT
CASSRTGGSQPQHF
>TRBV7-4|.|.|TRBJ2-5
TGTGCCAGCAGCGGACTACTCCGGGAGACCCAGTACTTC
CASSGLLRETQYF
>TRBV6-5|TRBD1|few|TRBJ2-1
TGTGCCAGCAACAAAGGGACAGGGGGTCTCTACAATGAGCAGTTCTTC
CASNKGTGGLYNEQFF
>TRBV15|TRBD2|.|TRBJ2-3
TGTGCCACCAGCAGAGATTGGCTAGCGGGGGATACGCAGTATTTT
CATSRDWLAGDTQYF